Included here is one TCR beta chain sequence, with context. The CDR3 sequence is 14 residues long. V gave up 6 bases and J gave up 7 bases; unmatched junction bases: 4. The V gene's germline CDR1 is MNHEY and CDR2 SMNVEV (reference sequence). These data come from a study of blood T cell repertoires in COVID-19. The protocol was immunoSEQ multiplex PCR, while the TCRdb copy is restricted to in-frame clones and leaves out a portion. This sample has roughly 82,000 clones; roughly 82% occur once, and the top ten carry 10%. This TCR was sampled from a man aged 55 to 70 with acute or convalescent COVID-19. Sequenced: peripheral blood. The genes are TRBV27 and TRBJ1-6; 9 bases align to TRBD1. CDR3 nucleotide sequence: TGTGCCAGCAGCCCCGACAGGGGGAATTCACCCCTCCACTTT. This gives the protein CASSPDRGNSPLHF.